This is a list of T cell receptor beta chains from one sample in a study of T-cell reconstitution after alpha-beta-depleted transplantation in children. TCRdb re-called the PCR reads through MiXCR, storing one row per CDR3 protein. The data contain roughly 220,000 distinct CDR3 sequences, 9.7% of them seen just once; the ten biggest clones take up less than 6%. The specimen was PBMCs from the stem cell graft donor, collected from the stem cell graft. These receptors all come from a human donor who donated a stem cell graft to a child with SCID. The CDR3 runs from the conserved cysteine through the conserved F or W. Fields, in order: clone size, D gene, V gene, J gene, CDR3 protein, CDR3 DNA. A D gene is named only where the DNA matches it firmly. Clone size, where shown, is once, few, many, or a class for clones that have expanded.

>many|NA|TRBV5-1|TRBJ1-2
CASSLRPDYGYTF
TGCGCCAGCAGCTTACGCCCGGACTATGGCTACACCTTC
>many|NA|TRBV29-1|TRBJ1-2
CSVVVQEVGYGYTF
TGCAGCGTTGTGGTCCAGGAGGTGGGCTATGGCTACACCTTC
>few|TRBD2|TRBV20-1|TRBJ2-1
CSAQPPGLAGDLSYNEQFF
TGCAGTGCCCAGCCCCCGGGATTAGCGGGGGACCTCTCCTACAATGAGCAGTTCTTC
>many|NA|TRBV5-1|TRBJ1-1
CASSPPSAGTLNTEAFF
TGCGCCAGCAGCCCACCATCGGCAGGGACCTTGAACACTGAAGCTTTCTTT
>NA|NA|TRBV29-1|TRBJ2-3
CSVNSGSTDTQYF
TGCAGCGTTAATAGCGGCAGCACAGATACGCAGTATTTT
>many|TRBD1|TRBV7-9|TRBJ2-1
CASSSLDRANEQFF
TGTGCCAGCAGCTCCCTCGACAGGGCTAATGAGCAGTTCTTC
>many|NA|TRBV7-2|TRBJ1-5
CASSLFRSADSIQPQHF
TGTGCCAGCAGCTTATTTCGCTCGGCAGACAGTATACAGCCCCAGCATTTT
>many|NA|TRBV28|TRBJ1-6
CASSLAQGLYPLHF
TGTGCCAGCAGTTTGGCACAGGGACTCTATCCCCTCCACTTT
>many|NA|TRBV5-6|TRBJ1-4
CASSLRQGGEKLFF
TGTGCCAGCAGCTTGCGGCAGGGAGGTGAAAAACTGTTTTTT
>many|TRBD1|TRBV11-2|TRBJ1-4
CASSSLGTGGEKLFF
TGTGCCAGCAGCTCCCTTGGAACAGGGGGAGAAAAACTGTTTTTT
>many|TRBD1|TRBV6-5|TRBJ2-1
CASKGQGWLGSLYNEQFF
TGTGCCAGCAAAGGACAGGGGTGGCTCGGTTCCCTCTACAATGAGCAGTTCTTC
>many|NA|TRBV4-1|TRBJ1-4
CASSHTFGGDEKLFF
TGCGCCAGCAGCCATACGTTCGGGGGCGACGAAAAACTGTTTTTT
>many|NA|TRBV7-2|TRBJ2-7
CASSLSRDLGSYEQYF
TGTGCCAGCAGCTTGAGCCGGGACTTGGGCTCCTACGAGCAGTACTTC
>many|NA|TRBV27|TRBJ2-3
CASSSRGAYTDTQYF
TGTGCCAGCAGTTCTCGGGGGGCTTACACAGATACGCAGTATTTT
>many|TRBD2|TRBV4-1|TRBJ2-1
CASSPGRGSPFF
TGCGCCAGCAGCCCGGGGCGGGGGAGCCCGTTCTTC
>NA|NA|TRBV24-1|TRBJ2-3
CATSDRGETTDTQYF
TGTGCCACCAGTGATAGGGGGGAGACAACAGATACGCAGTATTTT
>many|NA|TRBV20-1|TRBJ1-2
CSARQGANYGYTF
TGCAGTGCTAGGCAGGGAGCTAACTATGGCTACACCTTC
>many|TRBD2|TRBV5-1|TRBJ2-1
CASSHGLAGTRSSYNEQFF
TGCGCCAGCAGCCACGGACTAGCGGGGACTAGGAGCTCCTACAATGAGCAGTTCTTC
>many|NA|TRBV20-1|TRBJ2-3
CSANFPSGGPGDTQYF
TGCAGTGCTAATTTCCCTTCTGGGGGGCCTGGAGATACGCAGTATTTT
>few|TRBD1|TRBV20-1|TRBJ1-4
CSATDRGEKLFF
TGCAGTGCTACTGACAGGGGTGAAAAACTGTTTTTT
>NA|TRBD1|TRBV4-1|TRBJ2-7
CASSQGFTGQGWGYEQYF
TGCGCCAGCAGCCAGGGGTTTACGGGACAGGGATGGGGGTACGAGCAGTACTTC
>many|NA|TRBV25-1|TRBJ1-6
CASSDTDTYNSPLHF
TGTGCCAGCAGTGACACGGACACCTATAATTCACCCCTCCACTTT
>NA|NA|TRBV20-1|TRBJ1-3
CSASAESGNTIYF
TGCAGTGCTTCAGCCGAGTCTGGAAACACCATATATTTT
>many|NA|TRBV27|TRBJ2-5
CASSLFSAGSQETQYF
TGTGCCAGCAGTTTATTTTCTGCGGGGTCTCAAGAGACCCAGTACTTC
>NA|NA|TRBV5-1|TRBJ1-2
CASSYDGNYGYTF
TGCGCCAGCAGTTATGACGGCAACTATGGCTACACCTTC
>many|NA|TRBV7-2|TRBJ1-6
CASSRARDSPLHF
TGTGCCAGCAGCCGCGCTAGGGATTCACCCCTCCACTTT
>NA|NA|TRBV27|TRBJ1-1
CASSSTPRGAWTEAFF
TGTGCCAGCAGTTCCACCCCCCGGGGGGCCTGGACTGAAGCTTTCTTT
>many|NA|TRBV15|TRBJ2-7
CATSRDRRRSFSYEQYF
TGTGCCACCAGCAGAGATCGCAGGCGGTCATTCTCCTACGAGCAGTACTTC
>many|TRBD2|TRBV6-2/TRBV6-3|TRBJ2-5
CASSQNLAEETQYF
TGTGCCAGCAGTCAAAATCTAGCGGAAGAGACCCAGTACTTC
>NA|NA|TRBV18|TRBJ2-7
CASSPFLGSGNYEQYF
TGTGCCAGCTCACCTTTTTTGGGGTCTGGAAACTACGAGCAGTACTTC
>many|NA|TRBV5-1|TRBJ1-2
CASSLGTGPYGYTF
TGCGCCAGCAGCTTGGGTACAGGGCCGTATGGCTACACCTTC
>many|NA|TRBV20-1|TRBJ2-7
CSAWTGSSYEQYF
TGCAGTGCTTGGACGGGTAGCTCCTACGAGCAGTACTTC
>many|NA|TRBV6-2/TRBV6-3|TRBJ1-1
CASSDMGGAFF
TGTGCCAGCAGTGATATGGGGGGAGCTTTCTTT
>many|NA|TRBV4-1|TRBJ2-1
CASSQVTSYNEQFF
TGCGCCAGCAGCCAAGTTACTTCCTACAATGAGCAGTTCTTC
>NA|TRBD1|TRBV7-2|TRBJ2-3
CASSSSQGDTQYF
TGTGCCAGCAGTTCTTCACAGGGGGATACGCAGTATTTT
>many|NA|TRBV3-1|TRBJ2-1
CASSQDLPADSYNEQFF
TGTGCCAGCAGCCAAGATTTGCCAGCCGACTCCTACAATGAGCAGTTCTTC
>many|TRBD1|TRBV7-3|TRBJ2-2
CASSLQGYGELFF
TGTGCCAGCAGCCTACAGGGGTACGGGGAGCTGTTTTTT
>many|TRBD1|TRBV3-1|TRBJ1-6
CASSSFIDRDGNSPLHF
TGTGCCAGCAGCTCATTTATTGACAGGGACGGGAATTCACCCCTCCACTTT
>many|NA|TRBV5-1|TRBJ1-4
CASSWNVLGTTNEKLFF
TGCGCCAGCAGCTGGAATGTCCTGGGGACAACTAATGAAAAACTGTTTTTT
>many|NA|TRBV12-3/TRBV12-4|TRBJ1-2
CASSVDINYGYTF
TGTGCCAGCAGCGTCGACATAAACTATGGCTACACCTTC
>many|NA|TRBV2|TRBJ1-1
CASWPGTGWTEAFF
TGTGCCAGTTGGCCGGGGACGGGTTGGACTGAAGCTTTCTTT
>many|TRBD2|TRBV7-2|TRBJ2-5
CASSLRGVGGAGTQYF
TGTGCCAGCAGCTTACGAGGTGTCGGGGGGGCGGGGACCCAGTACTTC
>many|NA|TRBV20-1|TRBJ1-4
CSAIPWGVGEKLFF
TGCAGTGCTATCCCGTGGGGAGTCGGGGAAAAACTGTTTTTT
>many|NA|TRBV27|TRBJ1-2
CASSLFSGSGYTF
TGTGCCAGCAGTTTATTTTCCGGGAGCGGCTACACCTTC
>few|TRBD1|TRBV11-3|TRBJ2-2
CASSLGLFDRAGSGELFF
TGTGCCAGCAGCTTAGGTTTATTCGACAGGGCTGGAAGCGGGGAGCTGTTTTTT
>many|TRBD2|TRBV6-1|TRBJ2-5
CASSETSGGRETQYF
TGTGCCAGCAGTGAAACTAGCGGGGGTCGGGAGACCCAGTACTTC
>many|TRBD2|TRBV5-1|TRBJ2-3
CASSSTSGGPDTQYF
TGCGCCAGCAGCTCGACTAGCGGGGGCCCAGATACGCAGTATTTT
>many|NA|TRBV5-1|TRBJ1-5
CASWVVPTRGRGNQPQHF
TGCGCCAGCTGGGTTGTTCCGACGCGTGGACGTGGCAATCAGCCCCAGCATTTT
>many|TRBD2|TRBV12-3/TRBV12-4|TRBJ2-1
CASSFLSGGANNEQFF
TGTGCCAGCAGCTTTCTTAGCGGGGGGGCAAACAATGAGCAGTTCTTC
>many|TRBD2|TRBV6-1|TRBJ2-7
CASRGLAGITYEQYF
TGTGCCAGCCGGGGACTAGCGGGGATAACCTACGAGCAGTACTTC
>NA|NA|TRBV18|TRBJ2-7
CASSPSLNIYEQYF
TGTGCCAGCTCACCTAGCCTCAATATCTACGAGCAGTACTTC
>few|TRBD2|TRBV6-2/TRBV6-3|TRBJ2-5
CASSSWGLAGNSAQYF
TGTGCCAGCAGCTCCTGGGGACTAGCGGGGAACTCGGCCCAGTACTTC
>NA|NA|TRBV5-1|TRBJ2-2
CASSGDEAGELFF
TGCGCCAGCAGCGGGGACGAGGCCGGGGAGCTGTTTTTT
>many|NA|TRBV12-3/TRBV12-4|TRBJ1-5
CASSLPGRAQHF
TGTGCCAGCAGCTTACCCGGTCGGGCCCAGCATTTT
>NA|NA|TRBV29-1|TRBJ1-2
CSARDFYGYTF
TGCAGCGCCAGGGATTTCTATGGCTACACCTTC
>many|TRBD1|TRBV5-1|TRBJ1-2
CASSLDTGGYGYTF
TGCGCCAGCAGCTTGGATACAGGGGGCTATGGCTACACCTTC
>once|TRBD2|TRBV2|TRBJ2-4
CASSEPGGAVLTKNIQYF
TGTGCCAGCAGTGAACCCGGGGGGGCGGTGTTGACCAAAAACATTCAGTACTTC